These T cell receptor beta chains were read from a single sample in a study of T cell repertoires in cytomegalovirus infection. Their recognized antigens are unknown. Each CDR3 protein is one row after TCRdb ran MiXCR on the reads. The table lists approximately 910,000 distinct CDR3 sequences, 30% to 40% of them singletons. Here the sequenced sample was cultured CD8+ T cells from PBMCs, taken from culture after CMV antigen stimulation. The receptor source for this set is a human donor in good health (CMV status not recorded). Some clones in this sample may be carry-over from other donors' samples. The CDR3 runs from the conserved cysteine through the conserved F or W. Fields, in order: CDR3 protein, CDR3 DNA, V gene, D gene, clone size, J gene. D genes are given only for firm matches. Size tells how often a clone was seen (once, few, many) or the class of an expanded clone, and some rows leave it out.

CASSQDLQVIYNEQFF	TGTGCCAGCAGCCAAGATCTACAGGTGATCTACAATGAGCAGTTCTTC	TRBV4-2	NA	NA	TRBJ2-1
CASSPPGTGVGELFF	TGTGCCAGCAGCCCACCGGGGACCGGGGTCGGGGAGCTGTTTTTT	TRBV7-4	NA	NA	TRBJ2-2
CASSLDPAGVVTGELFF	TGTGCCAGCAGCTTAGATCCAGCGGGGGTGGTCACCGGGGAGCTGTTTTTT	TRBV11-3	TRBD2	many	TRBJ2-2
CASSWDPLTGTGELFF	TGTGCCAGCAGCTGGGACCCTCTCACGGGTACCGGGGAGCTGTTTTTT	TRBV7-2	NA	NA	TRBJ2-2
CASSLRGTTEAFF	TGCGCCAGCAGCTTACGGGGTACAACTGAAGCTTTCTTT	TRBV5-1	NA	NA	TRBJ1-1
CASSLILDEQYF	TGTGCCAGCAGCTTAATTCTAGACGAGCAGTACTTC	TRBV7-9	NA	few	TRBJ2-7
CASSFDPSNTEAFF	TGCGCCAGCAGCTTTGACCCATCGAACACTGAAGCTTTCTTT	TRBV5-1	NA	NA	TRBJ1-1
CASSPWTGTAVYGYTF	TGTGCCAGCAGTCCCTGGACAGGGACGGCTGTCTATGGCTACACCTTC	TRBV12-3/TRBV12-4	TRBD1	NA	TRBJ1-2
CASSTGKNTGELFF	TGTGCCAGTAGTACGGGGAAGAACACCGGGGAGCTGTTTTTT	TRBV19	NA	NA	TRBJ2-2
CSARGNGGIADGYTF	TGCAGTGCTAGAGGGAACGGGGGCATCGCTGATGGCTACACCTTC	TRBV20-1	NA	few	TRBJ1-2
CASSLVGSGGAYNEQFF	TGTGCCAGCAGCTTGGTTGGCAGCGGGGGCGCCTACAATGAGCAGTTCTTC	TRBV7-9	TRBD2	NA	TRBJ2-1